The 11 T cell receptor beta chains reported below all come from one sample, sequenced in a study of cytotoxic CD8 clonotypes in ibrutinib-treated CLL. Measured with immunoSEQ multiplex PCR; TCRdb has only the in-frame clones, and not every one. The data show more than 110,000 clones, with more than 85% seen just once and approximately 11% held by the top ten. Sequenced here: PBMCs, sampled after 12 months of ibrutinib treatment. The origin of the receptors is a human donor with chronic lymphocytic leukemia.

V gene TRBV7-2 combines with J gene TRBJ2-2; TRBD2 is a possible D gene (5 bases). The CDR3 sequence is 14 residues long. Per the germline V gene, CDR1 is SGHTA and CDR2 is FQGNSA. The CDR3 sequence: CASSVLGPGGELFF. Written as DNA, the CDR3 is TGTGCTAGCTCGGTACTAGGCCCCGGGGGGGAGCTGTTTTTT.

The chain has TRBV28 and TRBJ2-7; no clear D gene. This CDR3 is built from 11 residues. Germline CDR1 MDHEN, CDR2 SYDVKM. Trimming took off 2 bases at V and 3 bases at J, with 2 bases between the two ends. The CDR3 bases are TGTGCCAGCAGTTTAGACTACGAGCAGTACTTC. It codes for CASSLDYEQYF.

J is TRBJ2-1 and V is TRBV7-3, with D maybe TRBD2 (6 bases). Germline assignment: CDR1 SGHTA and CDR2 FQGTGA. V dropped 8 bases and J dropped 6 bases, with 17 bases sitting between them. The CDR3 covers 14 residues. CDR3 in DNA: TGTGCCAGCTCGAGGAGGGAGGCCCTCAATGAGCAGTTCTTC. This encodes CASSRREALNEQFF.

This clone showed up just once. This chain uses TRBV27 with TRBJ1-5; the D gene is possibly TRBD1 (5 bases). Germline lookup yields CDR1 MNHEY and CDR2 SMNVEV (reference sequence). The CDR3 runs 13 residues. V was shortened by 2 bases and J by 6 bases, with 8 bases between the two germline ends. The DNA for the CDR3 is TGTGCCAGCAGTTTAATAGGGGTTCAGCCCCAGCATTTT. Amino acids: CASSLIGVQPQHF.

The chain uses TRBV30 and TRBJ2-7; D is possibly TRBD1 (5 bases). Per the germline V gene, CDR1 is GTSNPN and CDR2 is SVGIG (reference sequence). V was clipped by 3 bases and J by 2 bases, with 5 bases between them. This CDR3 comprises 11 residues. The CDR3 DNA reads TGTGCCTGGAGACAGGCCTACGAGCAGTACTTC. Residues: CAWRQAYEQYF.

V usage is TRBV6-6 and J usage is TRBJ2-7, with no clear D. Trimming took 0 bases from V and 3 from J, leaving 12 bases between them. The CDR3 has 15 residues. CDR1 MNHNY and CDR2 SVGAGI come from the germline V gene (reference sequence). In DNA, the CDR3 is TGTGCCAGCAGTTACTCCCTCGCCCAATACTACGAGCAGTACTTC. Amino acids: CASSYSLAQYYEQYF.

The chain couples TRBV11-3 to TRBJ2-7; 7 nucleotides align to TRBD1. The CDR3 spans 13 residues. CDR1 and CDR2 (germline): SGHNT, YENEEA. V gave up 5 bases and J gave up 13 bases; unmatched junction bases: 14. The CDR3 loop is CASSRHPRTGAYF. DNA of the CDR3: TGTGCCAGCAGCCGTCATCCCCGGACAGGAGCTTACTTC.

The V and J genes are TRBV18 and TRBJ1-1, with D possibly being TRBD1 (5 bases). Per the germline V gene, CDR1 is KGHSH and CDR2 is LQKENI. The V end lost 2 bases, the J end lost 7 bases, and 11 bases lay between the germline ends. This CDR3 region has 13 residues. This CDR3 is CASSPSGHIEAFF. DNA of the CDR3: TGTGCCAGCTCACCATCAGGGCACATTGAAGCTTTCTTT.

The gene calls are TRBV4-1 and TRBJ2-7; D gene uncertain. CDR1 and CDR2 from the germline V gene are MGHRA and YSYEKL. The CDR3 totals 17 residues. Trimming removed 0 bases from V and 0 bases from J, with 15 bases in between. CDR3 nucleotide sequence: TGCGCCAGCAGCCAAGAACCCCCGCTTCAATACTCCTACGAGCAGTACTTC. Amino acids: CASSQEPPLQYSYEQYF.

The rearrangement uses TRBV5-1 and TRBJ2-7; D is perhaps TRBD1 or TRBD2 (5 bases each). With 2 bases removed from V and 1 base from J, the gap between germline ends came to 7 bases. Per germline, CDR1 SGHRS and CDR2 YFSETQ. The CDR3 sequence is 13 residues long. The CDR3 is CASSFGGSYEQYF. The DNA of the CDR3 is TGCGCCAGCAGCTTTGGGGGTTCCTACGAGCAGTACTTC.

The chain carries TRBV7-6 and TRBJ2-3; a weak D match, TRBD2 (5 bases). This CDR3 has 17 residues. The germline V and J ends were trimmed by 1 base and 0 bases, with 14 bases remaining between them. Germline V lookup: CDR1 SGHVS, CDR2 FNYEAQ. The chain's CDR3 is CASSLVASGGSTDTQYF. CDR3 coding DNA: TGTGCCAGCAGCTTAGTGGCCTCGGGCGGGAGCACAGATACGCAGTATTTT. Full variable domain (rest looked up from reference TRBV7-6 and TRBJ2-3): GAGVSQSPRYKVTKRGQDVALRCDPISGHVSLYWYRQALGQGPEFLTYFNYEAQQDKSGLPNDRFSAERPEGSISTLTIQRTEQRDSAMYRCASSLVASGGSTDTQYFGPGTRLTVL.